This T cell receptor beta chain emerged from a study of regulatory T cells in long-lasting Graves disease. The table lists this clonotype with many counts. CDR3 regions were amplified by Arm-PCR using iRepertoire HTBI primers to build TCR beta libraries. TCRdb analysed the multiplex PCR reads with MiXCR anew, one entry per CDR3 protein. The sample has 550,000 to 600,000 distinct CDR3 sequences; about 16% are singletons. CDR1 is MNHEY and CDR2 is SVGEGT in the germline V gene. The CDR3 loop spans 17 amino acids. The trim removed 0 bases at V and 2 bases at J, leaving 8 bases unmatched. Specified time point: newly diagnosed GD, antithyroid drugs for less than 3 months. From RNA extracted from PBMCs, the TCR library was made. The sample was also linked to a second study, of T cells in Graves' hyperthyroidism and ophthalmopathy.

The chain couples TRBV6-2 or TRBV6-3 to TRBJ2-7, with TRBD1 matching 9 bases. This sequence originates from a man aged 18 to 35 with Graves disease. This sample comprised peripheral blood mononuclear cells (PBMCs), obtained at new diagnosis, from a patient treated with antithyroid drugs. CDR3 sequence (DNA): TGTGCCAGCAGTTACTCGGTCATGGGACAGGGCACCTACGAGCAGTACTTC. Translation gives CASSYSVMGQGTYEQYF.